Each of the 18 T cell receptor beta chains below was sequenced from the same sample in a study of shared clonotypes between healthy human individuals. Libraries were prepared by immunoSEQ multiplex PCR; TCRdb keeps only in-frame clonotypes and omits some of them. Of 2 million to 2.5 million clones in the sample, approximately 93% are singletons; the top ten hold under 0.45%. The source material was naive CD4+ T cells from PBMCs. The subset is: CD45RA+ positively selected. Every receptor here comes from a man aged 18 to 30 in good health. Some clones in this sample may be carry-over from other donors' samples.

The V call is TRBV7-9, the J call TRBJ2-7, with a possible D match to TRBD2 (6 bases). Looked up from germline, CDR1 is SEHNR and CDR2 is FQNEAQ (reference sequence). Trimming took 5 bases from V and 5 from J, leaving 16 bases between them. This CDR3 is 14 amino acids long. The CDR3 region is CASSPGDPRNEQYF. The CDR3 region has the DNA TGTGCCAGCAGCCCGGGGGACCCACGCAACGAGCAGTACTTC. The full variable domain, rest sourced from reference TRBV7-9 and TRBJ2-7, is DTGVSQNPRHKITKRGQNVTFRCDPISEHNRLYWYRQTLGQGPEFLTYFQNEAQLEKSRLLSDRFSAERPKGSFSTLEIQRTEQGDSAMYLCASSPGDPRNEQYFGPGTRLTVT.

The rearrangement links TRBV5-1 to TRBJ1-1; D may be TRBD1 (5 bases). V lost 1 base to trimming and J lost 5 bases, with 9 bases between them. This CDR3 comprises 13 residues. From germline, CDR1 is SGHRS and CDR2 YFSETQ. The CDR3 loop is CASSLRGVTEAFF. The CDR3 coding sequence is TGCGCCAGCAGCTTGCGGGGCGTAACTGAAGCTTTCTTT.

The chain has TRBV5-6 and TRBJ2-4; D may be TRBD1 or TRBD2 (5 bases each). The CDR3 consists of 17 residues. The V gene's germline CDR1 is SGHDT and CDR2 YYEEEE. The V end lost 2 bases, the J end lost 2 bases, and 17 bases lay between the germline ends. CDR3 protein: CASSLGDPGNPKNIQYF. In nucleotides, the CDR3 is TGTGCCAGCAGCTTAGGGGACCCGGGGAACCCCAAAAACATTCAGTACTTC.

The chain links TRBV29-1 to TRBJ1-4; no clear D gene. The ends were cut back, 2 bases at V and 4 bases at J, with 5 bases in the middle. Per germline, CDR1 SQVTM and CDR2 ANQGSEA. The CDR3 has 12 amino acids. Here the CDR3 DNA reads TGCAGCGTTGAACAGGATAATGAAAAACTGTTTTTT. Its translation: CSVEQDNEKLFF.

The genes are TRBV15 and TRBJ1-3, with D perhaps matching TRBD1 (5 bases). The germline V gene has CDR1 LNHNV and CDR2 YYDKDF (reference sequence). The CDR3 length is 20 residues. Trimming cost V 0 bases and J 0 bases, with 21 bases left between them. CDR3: CATSRDWGVSDRSSGNTIYF. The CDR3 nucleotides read TGTGCCACCAGCAGAGATTGGGGGGTCAGCGACCGAAGCTCTGGAAACACCATATATTTT. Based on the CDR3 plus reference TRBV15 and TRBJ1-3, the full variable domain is DAMVIQNPRYQVTQFGKPVTLSCSQTLNHNVMYWYQQKSSQAPKLLFHYYDKDFNNEADTPDNFQSRRPNTSFCFLDIRSPGLGDTAMYLCATSRDWGVSDRSSGNTIYFGEGSWLTVV.

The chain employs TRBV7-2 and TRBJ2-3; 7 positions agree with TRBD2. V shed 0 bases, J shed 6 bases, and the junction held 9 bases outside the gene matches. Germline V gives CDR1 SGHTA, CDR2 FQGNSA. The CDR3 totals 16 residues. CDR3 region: CASSLAGGTSGDTQYF. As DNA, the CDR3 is TGTGCCAGCAGCTTAGCGGGAGGGACCTCGGGGGATACGCAGTATTTT.

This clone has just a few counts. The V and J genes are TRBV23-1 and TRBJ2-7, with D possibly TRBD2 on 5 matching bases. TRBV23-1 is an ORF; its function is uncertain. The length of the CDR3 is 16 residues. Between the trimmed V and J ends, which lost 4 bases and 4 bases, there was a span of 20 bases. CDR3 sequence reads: CASSRKSGTLYYEQYF. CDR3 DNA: TGCGCCAGCAGTCGGAAGAGCGGTACTCTCTATTACGAGCAGTACTTC.

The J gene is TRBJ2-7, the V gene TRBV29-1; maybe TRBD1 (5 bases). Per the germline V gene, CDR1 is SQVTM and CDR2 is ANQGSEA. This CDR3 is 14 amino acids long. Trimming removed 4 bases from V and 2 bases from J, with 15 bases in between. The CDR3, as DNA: TGCAGCGTTGTGGAGCAGGGTCCCCCCTACGAGCAGTACTTC. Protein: CSVVEQGPPYEQYF.

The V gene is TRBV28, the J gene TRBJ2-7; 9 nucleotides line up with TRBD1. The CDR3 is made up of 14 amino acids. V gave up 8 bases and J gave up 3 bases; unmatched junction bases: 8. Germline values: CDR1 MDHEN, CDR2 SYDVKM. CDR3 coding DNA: TGTGCCAGCGGCCTCCGGGACAGGGTCTACGAGCAGTACTTC. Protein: CASGLRDRVYEQYF.

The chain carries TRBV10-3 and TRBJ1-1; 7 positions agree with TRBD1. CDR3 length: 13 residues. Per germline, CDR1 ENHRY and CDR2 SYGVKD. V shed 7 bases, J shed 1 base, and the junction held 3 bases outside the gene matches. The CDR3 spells CAIKTGQNTEAFF. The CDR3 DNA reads TGTGCCATCAAGACAGGGCAGAACACTGAAGCTTTCTTT.

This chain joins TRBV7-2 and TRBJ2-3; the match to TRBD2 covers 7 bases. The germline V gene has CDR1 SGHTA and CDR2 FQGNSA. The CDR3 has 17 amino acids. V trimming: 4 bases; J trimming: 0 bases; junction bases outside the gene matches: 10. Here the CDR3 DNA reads TGTGCCAGCAGCTCGCCCGGCCAGCGGGGTAGCACAGATACGCAGTATTTT. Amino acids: CASSSPGQRGSTDTQYF.

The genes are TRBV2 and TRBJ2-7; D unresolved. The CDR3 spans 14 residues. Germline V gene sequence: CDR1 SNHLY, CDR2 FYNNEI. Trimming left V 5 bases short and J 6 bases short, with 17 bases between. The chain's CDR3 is CASSPNRLPGEQYF. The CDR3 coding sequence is TGTGCCAGCAGTCCAAATCGGCTGCCTGGCGAGCAGTACTTC.

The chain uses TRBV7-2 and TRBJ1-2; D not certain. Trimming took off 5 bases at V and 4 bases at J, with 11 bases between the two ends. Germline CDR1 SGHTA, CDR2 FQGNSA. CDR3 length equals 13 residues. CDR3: CASSLGLTYGYTF. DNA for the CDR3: TGTGCCAGCAGCCTAGGACTAACCTATGGCTACACCTTC.

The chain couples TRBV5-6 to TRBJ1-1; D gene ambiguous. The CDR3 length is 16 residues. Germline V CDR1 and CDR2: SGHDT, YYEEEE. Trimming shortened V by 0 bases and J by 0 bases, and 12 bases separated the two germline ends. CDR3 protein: CASSLVGLGMNTEAFF. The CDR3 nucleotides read TGTGCCAGCAGCTTGGTGGGATTGGGAATGAACACTGAAGCTTTCTTT.

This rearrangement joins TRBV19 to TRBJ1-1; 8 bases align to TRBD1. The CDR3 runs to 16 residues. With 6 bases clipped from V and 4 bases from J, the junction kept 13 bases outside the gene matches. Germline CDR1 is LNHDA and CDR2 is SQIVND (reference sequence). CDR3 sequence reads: CASSPYGQGRGTEAFF. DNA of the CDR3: TGTGCCAGTAGCCCTTATGGACAGGGCCGGGGCACTGAAGCTTTCTTT. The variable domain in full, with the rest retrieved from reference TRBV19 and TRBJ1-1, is DGGITQSPKYLFRKEGQNVTLSCEQNLNHDAMYWYRQDPGQGLRLIYYSQIVNDFQKGDIAEGYSVSREKKESFPLTVTSAQKNPTAFYLCASSPYGQGRGTEAFFGQGTRLTVV.

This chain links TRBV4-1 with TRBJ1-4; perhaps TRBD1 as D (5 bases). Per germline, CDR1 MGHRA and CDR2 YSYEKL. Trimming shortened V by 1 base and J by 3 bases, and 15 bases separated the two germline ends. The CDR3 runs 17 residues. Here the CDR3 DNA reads TGCGCCAGCAGCCAAGTTTGGGACGGGGCTCCTAATGAAAAACTGTTTTTT. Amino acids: CASSQVWDGAPNEKLFF.

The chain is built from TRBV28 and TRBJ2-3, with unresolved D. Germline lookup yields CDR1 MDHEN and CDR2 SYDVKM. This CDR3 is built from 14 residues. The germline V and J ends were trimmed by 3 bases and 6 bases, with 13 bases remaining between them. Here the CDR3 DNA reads TGTGCCAGCAGTTTGGGTAGCCTCGGGGATACGCAGTATTTT. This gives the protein CASSLGSLGDTQYF.

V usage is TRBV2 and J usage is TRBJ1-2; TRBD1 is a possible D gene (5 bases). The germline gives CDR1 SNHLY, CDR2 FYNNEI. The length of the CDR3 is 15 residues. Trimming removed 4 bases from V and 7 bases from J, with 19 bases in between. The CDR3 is CASSGMRDGDSGYTF. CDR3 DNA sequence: TGTGCCAGCAGTGGGATGCGGGACGGGGACTCTGGCTACACCTTC.